Listed here are 21 T cell receptor beta chains from one sample, sequenced in a study of naive and memory T cell subsets (dated by TCRdb to about 2017). Libraries came from UMI-ligation and nested PCR. Sequencing was carried out with an Illumina MiSeq. The beta constant-region primer consisted of an equimolar mixture of two oligonucleotides that together covered TRBC1 and TRBC2. TCRdb passed the public sequencing reads through fastp at Q25 and MiXCR, retaining productive beta sequences. CDR3 protein sequences are deduplicated, and each keeps its most common genes and DNA. This sample holds over 75,000 distinct CDR3 sequences; less than 15% were observed only once. The ten largest clones represent about 0.93% of the sample. Sequencing input: central memory CD4+ T cells from blood. According to the study, the label for this sample's cell subset or site signals: central memory, CD45RA- CD27+. These TCRs come from a human donor in good health.

This clonotype was counted a few times. The J gene is TRBJ2-7, the V gene TRBV24-1; D gene uncertain. The CDR3 is 16 residues long. The germline gives CDR1 KGHDR, CDR2 SFDVKD. Trimming left V 5 bases short and J 3 bases short, with 19 bases between. The CDR3 loop is CATSVLEIRILYEQYF. In nucleotides, the CDR3 is TGTGCCACCAGTGTGCTTGAGATCAGGATCCTCTACGAGCAGTACTTC.

This clonotype was seen ten or more times. The V and J genes are TRBV5-4 and TRBJ2-1; the D is unclear. CDR3 length: 13 residues. Deletions cut 0 bases from V and 10 bases from J, with 11 bases between. The germline CDR1 and CDR2 sequences are SGHNT and YYREEE (reference sequence). The CDR3 nucleotides are TGTGCCAGCAGCTTGGTATCCGGCAGAGAGCAGTTCTTC. This translates into CASSLVSGREQFF.

This clonotype was counted between two and nine times. This sequence joins TRBV19 and TRBJ2-1; 15 bases match TRBD2. Germline V gene lookup returns CDR1 LNHDA and CDR2 SQIVND (reference sequence). J was trimmed by 10 bases and V by 1 base; bases with no gene match: 8. This CDR3 is built from 17 residues. The CDR3 coding sequence is TGTGCCAGTAGTATAGGGACTAGCGGGAGGGCCCTGGGCGAGCAGTTCTTC. This codes for CASSIGTSGRALGEQFF.

A few counts support this clonotype. The genes are TRBV3-1 and TRBJ1-2, with TRBD1 identical over 9 bases. The germline CDR1 and CDR2 sequences are LGHDT and YNNKEL (reference sequence). The CDR3 spans 15 residues. J gave up 7 bases and V 0 bases, and 6 bases lay outside the gene matches. In nucleotides, the CDR3 is TGTGCCAGCAGCCAAGAGGGGACAGGGATCGGTGGCTACACCTTC. This encodes CASSQEGTGIGGYTF.

Many counts were recorded for this clonotype. The V call is TRBV20-1, the J call TRBJ2-7; 7 bases agree with TRBD2. This CDR3 comprises 11 residues. V lost 8 bases and J lost 2; bases outside the gene matches: 3. CDR1 and CDR2 (germline): DFQATT, SNEGSKA (reference sequence). The CDR3 sequence: CSPGGPYEQYF. The CDR3, as DNA: TGCAGTCCGGGAGGTCCCTACGAGCAGTACTTC.

In its sample, this clonotype was seen many times. J is TRBJ2-4 and V is TRBV5-1, with D unresolved. The CDR3 runs 11 residues. V was cut by 5 bases and J by 7 bases, with 7 bases left in between. Germline lookup yields CDR1 SGHRS and CDR2 YFSETQ. The DNA for the CDR3 is TGCGCCAGCAGAGGTGAGAACATTCAGTACTTC. This gives the protein CASRGENIQYF.

This clonotype was seen many times. This chain links TRBV6-1 with TRBJ2-6, with 12 positions matching TRBD1. CDR3 length: 17 residues. Germline-derived CDR1 and CDR2 are MNHNS and SASEGT. J was trimmed by 3 bases and V by 6 bases; bases with no gene match: 6. The CDR3 spells CASRAGTGGFGANVLTF. The CDR3 coding sequence is TGTGCCAGCAGGGCCGGGACAGGGGGCTTTGGGGCCAACGTCCTGACTTTC.

This clonotype was detected many times. The genes are TRBV7-9 and TRBJ2-7; possibly TRBD1 for D (5 bases). This CDR3 comprises 14 residues. CDR1 SEHNR and CDR2 FQNEAQ come from the germline V gene (reference sequence). V was clipped by 1 base and J by 0 bases, with 7 bases between them. CDR3 nucleotides: TGTGCCAGCAGCTTAGGGGGCGTCTCCTACGAGCAGTACTTC. The encoded protein is CASSLGGVSYEQYF.

This clonotype was counted at least ten times. This CDR3 reads CSARDVRRDRSYEQYF. CDR3 DNA sequence: TGCAGTGCTAGAGATGTAAGACGGGACAGGTCCTACGAGCAGTACTTC. This rearrangement joins TRBV20-1 to TRBJ2-7; 8 bases fit TRBD1. Germline V gives CDR1 DFQATT, CDR2 SNEGSKA (reference sequence). Unmatched junction bases numbered 8, after V lost 0 bases and J lost 1 base. The CDR3 spans 16 residues.

There are many counts of this clonotype. The gene calls are TRBV10-3 and TRBJ2-3; TRBD1 or TRBD2 may be the D gene (5 bases each). Germline V gene data show CDR1 as ENHRY and CDR2 as SYGVKD. The CDR3 covers 14 residues. Trimming removed 4 bases at V and 5 bases at J, with 13 bases between. CDR3 coding DNA: TGTGCCATCAGTGGAGGACTTACAGGAGATACGCAGTATTTT. This sequence encodes CAISGGLTGDTQYF.

This clonotype came up a few times. The chain employs TRBV7-9 and TRBJ1-1, with D possibly being TRBD1 (5 bases). Trimming left V 4 bases short and J 0 bases short, with 12 bases between. This CDR3 is 15 amino acids long. Germline assignment: CDR1 SEHNR and CDR2 FQNEAQ (reference sequence). The CDR3 bases are TGTGCCAGCAGCTCCCAGGGATTTTTGAACACTGAAGCTTTCTTT. The encoded protein is CASSSQGFLNTEAFF.

This clonotype was seen a handful of times. J is TRBJ1-2 and V is TRBV12-3 or TRBV12-4, with 7 bases fitting TRBD1. With V trimmed by 6 bases and J by 4 bases, 5 bases remained unmatched. The CDR3 length is 13 residues. CDR3: CASSETGRYGYTF. Written as DNA, the CDR3 is TGTGCCAGCAGCGAGACAGGGCGCTATGGCTACACCTTC.

This clonotype has at least ten counts. The chain recombines TRBV6-6 with TRBJ2-7; D is undetermined. The V end lost 2 bases, the J end lost 4 bases, and 12 bases lay between the germline ends. Germline V gives CDR1 MNHNY, CDR2 SVGAGI (reference sequence). The CDR3 runs 14 residues. The CDR3 bases are TGTGCCAGCAGTTACGCCCGCGCTGTTTACGAGCAGTACTTC. Its protein product is CASSYARAVYEQYF.

There are many counts of this clonotype. The V and J genes are TRBV20-1 and TRBJ1-5; D is perhaps TRBD1 (5 bases). Germline V gene sequence: CDR1 DFQATT, CDR2 SNEGSKA (reference sequence). The CDR3 is 14 residues long. V lost 5 bases and J 0 bases, leaving 11 bases between the germline ends. Here the CDR3 reads CSAGGEGSNQPQHF. The CDR3 nucleotides read TGCAGTGCTGGGGGGGAGGGTAGCAATCAGCCCCAGCATTTT.

This clonotype came up a few times. V and J are TRBV20-1 and TRBJ2-1; perhaps TRBD2 as D (5 bases). With 1 base removed from V and 4 bases from J, the gap between germline ends came to 17 bases. From germline, CDR1 is DFQATT and CDR2 SNEGSKA (reference sequence). The CDR3 consists of 16 residues. The CDR3 DNA sequence: TGCAGTGCTAGAGGGGGTGGGAGTGGGTTTTACAATGAGCAGTTCTTC. This sequence encodes CSARGGGSGFYNEQFF.

The gene calls are TRBV6-1 and TRBJ1-5; maybe TRBD1 (5 bases). This CDR3 region has 15 residues. From germline, CDR1 is MNHNS and CDR2 SASEGT. V gave up 7 bases and J gave up 7 bases, with 20 bases separating them. Here the CDR3 reads CASKEYGQGKQPQHF. In DNA form, the CDR3 reads TGTGCCAGCAAAGAGTACGGTCAGGGAAAACAGCCCCAGCATTTT.

This clonotype appeared many times. The genes are TRBV5-6 and TRBJ2-4; D is ambiguous. The CDR3 has 15 amino acids. Germline V CDR1 and CDR2: SGHDT, YYEEEE. V was cut by 2 bases and J by 6 bases, with 15 bases left in between. Here the CDR3 DNA reads TGTGCCAGCAGCTTTAATTTCGAGGTATCAAACATTCAGTACTTC. Amino acids: CASSFNFEVSNIQYF.

This clonotype was seen repeatedly, ten times or more. V and J are TRBV29-1 and TRBJ1-3, with a possible D match to TRBD1 (5 bases). Trimming cost V 4 bases and J 0 bases, with 16 bases left between them. CDR1 and CDR2 from the germline V gene are SQVTM and ANQGSEA. This CDR3 region has 16 residues. CDR3 bases: TGCAGCGTTGTTGGGGGGAGGCAGGGCTCTGGAAACACCATATATTTT. Its protein is CSVVGGRQGSGNTIYF. The full variable domain, in which reference TRBV29-1 and TRBJ1-3 provide the parts outside the CDR3, is SAVISQKPSRDICQRGTSLTIQCQVDSQVTMMFWYRQQPGQSLTLIATANQGSEATYESGFVIDKFPISRPNLTFSTLTVSNMSPEDSSIYLCSVVGGRQGSGNTIYFGEGSWLTVV.

This clonotype was seen at least ten times. The chain recombines TRBV5-4 with TRBJ2-3, with 9 bases identical to TRBD2. CDR1 and CDR2 (germline): SGHNT, YYREEE (reference sequence). The CDR3 runs to 15 residues. J gave up 4 bases and V 0 bases, and 3 bases lay outside the gene matches. The CDR3 DNA sequence: TGTGCCAGCAGCTTGGCGGGACTAGCTGCAGATACGCAGTATTTT. Translation: CASSLAGLAADTQYF.

This clonotype was counted between two and nine times. The chain couples TRBV5-5 to TRBJ2-7; TRBD1 matches 9 bases. Germline V gene data show CDR1 as SGHKS and CDR2 as YYEKEE (reference sequence). The CDR3 spans 13 residues. V trimming: 4 bases; J trimming: 2 bases; junction bases outside the gene matches: 1. The DNA for the CDR3 is TGTGCCAGCAGCCGGACAGGGGCCTACGAGCAGTACTTC. Translated: CASSRTGAYEQYF.

The chain links TRBV19 to TRBJ1-2; weak D call: TRBD1 (6 bases). Germline CDR1 is LNHDA and CDR2 is SQIVND (reference sequence). The CDR3 covers 14 residues. The V end was cut by 5 bases, the J end by 3 bases, with 13 bases between. The CDR3 coding sequence is TGTGCCAGTAGTCCAGGGGCGGCCGACTATGGCTACACCTTC. It is translated as CASSPGAADYGYTF. Complete variable domain (other parts from reference TRBV19 and TRBJ1-2): DGGITQSPKYLFRKEGQNVTLSCEQNLNHDAMYWYRQDPGQGLRLIYYSQIVNDFQKGDIAEGYSVSREKKESFPLTVTSAQKNPTAFYLCASSPGAADYGYTFGSGTRLTVV.